The 22 T cell receptor beta chains below were found in one sample sequenced in a study of T cells in Graves' hyperthyroidism and ophthalmopathy. Amplification yielded TCR beta CDR3 regions, with RNA transcripts as the source. An initial round of RT-PCR targeting the TCR CDR3 relied on the HTBI primer set. TCRdb redid the calling of the multiplex PCR reads with MiXCR, one entry per CDR3 protein. The sample records about 720,000 distinct CDR3 sequences, around 19% being singletons. Input material: blood. The receptors were gathered from a woman aged 45-60 years with Graves' hyperthyroidism that later progressed to Graves' ophthalmopathy.

This clonotype has only a few counts. CDR3: CASSPDRGPPLNSPLHF. In DNA form, the CDR3 reads TGTGCCAGCAGTCCCGACAGGGGGCCTCCTTTGAATTCACCCCTCCACTTT. V usage is TRBV27 and J usage is TRBJ1-6; TRBD1 aligns across 10 bases. J gave up 7 bases and V 5 bases, and 11 bases lay outside the gene matches. The CDR3 sequence is 17 residues long. Germline CDR1 reads MNHEY; CDR2 reads SMNVEV (reference sequence).

This clonotype was observed many times. The chain joins TRBV11-2 to TRBJ1-2; 9 bases agree with TRBD1. The CDR3 spans 15 residues. Trimming removed 4 bases from V and 4 bases from J; junction bases left unmatched: 7. Germline-derived CDR1 and CDR2 are SGHAT and FQNNGV. The CDR3 sequence is CASSSEGTGPYGYTF. DNA for the CDR3: TGTGCCAGCAGCTCCGAGGGGACAGGGCCCTATGGCTACACCTTC.

A word on this clonotype: It may be a read error: a sequence one base away is much more abundant. The chain links TRBV7-2 to TRBJ2-7; D not resolved. This CDR3 is built from 14 residues. CDR1 is SGHTA, CDR2 FQGNSA, per germline. The CDR3 bases are TGTGCCAGCAGCCTGGGGTGGACCTCCTACGAGCGGTACTTC. Its protein is CASSLGWTSYERYF.

The sample holds many counts of this clonotype. DNA of the CDR3: TGTGCCAGCAGCTTAGATGGCAGGGGAGAGACCCAGTACTTC. Protein sequence: CASSLDGRGETQYF. This chain uses TRBV11-3 with TRBJ2-5, with a possible D match to TRBD1 (6 bases). V was cut by 0 bases and J by 4 bases, with 9 bases left in between. The CDR3 sequence is 14 residues long. In germline, CDR1 is SGHNT, CDR2 YENEEA.

There are many counts of this clonotype. The V and J genes are TRBV2 and TRBJ2-7; the match to TRBD2 covers 11 bases. This CDR3 spans 17 amino acids. The J segment lost 4 bases and the V segment lost 2 bases, leaving 10 bases of the junction unmatched. CDR1 is SNHLY, CDR2 FYNNEI, per germline. The CDR3 protein is CASSESSSGGPLYEQYF. CDR3 DNA: TGTGCCAGCAGTGAATCTTCTAGCGGGGGGCCCCTATACGAGCAGTACTTC.

V and J are TRBV3-1 and TRBJ2-2, with TRBD2 matching over 11 bases. The V and J ends lost 3 bases and 3 bases, in that order; junction bases with no gene match: 3. Looked up from germline, CDR1 is LGHDT and CDR2 is YNNKEL (reference sequence). The CDR3 totals 16 residues. The CDR3 DNA reads TGTGCCAGCAGCCACCTGACTAGCGGGGACACCGGGGAGCTGTTTTTT. This sequence encodes CASSHLTSGDTGELFF.

The chain recombines TRBV3-1 with TRBJ1-2, with D hard to call. V was cut by 0 bases and J by 8 bases, with 13 bases left in between. The CDR3 is made up of 14 amino acids. CDR1 and CDR2 from the germline V gene are LGHDT and YNNKEL (reference sequence). In DNA form, the CDR3 reads TGTGCCAGCAGCCAAGATACCTCTCCCCGGGGCTACACCTTC. As protein: CASSQDTSPRGYTF.

The sample holds many counts of this clonotype. The chain employs TRBV27 and TRBJ2-3; maybe TRBD2 (6 bases). Trimming removed 6 bases from V and 1 base from J, with 17 bases in between. Germline-derived CDR1 and CDR2 are MNHEY and SMNVEV (reference sequence). CDR3 length: 16 amino acids. CDR3 nucleotides: TGTGCCAGCAGGCCTGGGGGGTTTGAGGGCACAGATACGCAGTATTTT. Encoded protein: CASRPGGFEGTDTQYF.

The genes are TRBV30 and TRBJ2-5; 8 bases line up with TRBD1. The CDR3 loop spans 14 amino acids. V shed 2 bases and J 5 bases; nucleotides not matched to a gene: 7. From germline, CDR1 is GTSNPN and CDR2 SVGIG (reference sequence). The chain's CDR3 is CAWSSDRATETQYF. DNA for the CDR3: TGTGCCTGGAGTTCGGACAGGGCCACCGAGACCCAGTACTTC.

This chain connects TRBV6-2 or TRBV6-3 to TRBJ1-4, with TRBD1 matching over 8 bases. In germline, CDR1 is MNHEY, CDR2 SVGEGT. There are 15 residues in the CDR3. J lost 6 bases, V lost 5 bases, and 8 bases had no gene match. CDR3 nucleotide sequence: TGTGCCAGCAGTGCCAACAGGGGGATGTATGAAAAACTGTTTTTT. Encoded protein: CASSANRGMYEKLFF.

This clonotype was picked up a small number of times. The chain employs TRBV4-2 and TRBJ2-4; D assignment may be TRBD1 or TRBD2 (5 bases each). The germline V and J ends were trimmed by 0 bases and 7 bases, with 10 bases remaining between them. There are 14 residues in the CDR3. Germline V gives CDR1 LGHNA, CDR2 YNFKEQ. The CDR3 bases are TGTGCCAGCAGCCAAGATCTGGGGGACAACATTCAGTACTTC. Translating gives CASSQDLGDNIQYF.

As concerns this clonotype: One end of the junction fails to match germline, which may point to a read error. V gene TRBV6-9 combines with J gene TRBJ2-5; 7 bases map to TRBD1. Per germline, CDR1 MNHGY and CDR2 SVAAGI. This CDR3 has 12 amino acids. The CDR3 reads CAGSSGGETQYF. In nucleotides, the CDR3 is TGTGCCGGCAGTTCAGGGGGAGAGACCCAGTACTTC.

The chain recombines TRBV13 with TRBJ1-1; D call uncertain. V dropped 5 bases and J dropped 3 bases, with 10 bases sitting between them. Per the germline V gene, CDR1 is PRHDT and CDR2 is FYEKMQ (reference sequence). The CDR3 has 13 residues. CDR3 sequence: CASSPPSYTEAFF. As DNA, the CDR3 is TGTGCCAGCAGCCCCCCCTCGTACACTGAAGCTTTCTTT.

In regard to this clonotype: The conserved phenylalanine or tryptophan is not found at the CDR3 terminus, so this likely reflects a read error. This sequence joins TRBV2 and TRBJ1-1; 9 bases fit TRBD1. J gave up 4 bases and V 6 bases, and 6 bases lay outside the gene matches. Per germline, CDR1 SNHLY and CDR2 FYNNEI. The CDR3 runs to 14 residues. The CDR3 protein is CASRDTGGFTEAFL. CDR3 nucleotides: TGTGCCAGCAGGGACACAGGGGGCTTCACTGAAGCTTTCCTT.

This clonotype came up once. The junction does not match germline at one end; this may be a read error. The chain joins TRBV9 to TRBJ2-1, with 15 bases matching TRBD2. Germline V gives CDR1 SGDLS, CDR2 YYNGEE. This CDR3 is built from 15 residues. The CDR3 spells CASSARTSGGDEQLF. Written as DNA, the CDR3 is TGTGCCAGCAGCGCACGGACTAGCGGGGGGGATGAGCAGCTCTTC.

There are many counts of this clonotype. The rearrangement links TRBV7-7 to TRBJ1-1; unclear D gene. Germline-derived CDR1 and CDR2 are SSHAT and FNYEAQ (reference sequence). CDR3 length: 8 amino acids. CDR3 sequence reads: CANTEAFF. The CDR3 DNA follows: TGTGCGAACACTGAAGCTTTCTTT.

The chain has TRBV12-3 or TRBV12-4 and TRBJ1-2; D perhaps matches TRBD1 (6 bases). The CDR3 is 13 amino acids. Trimming pared 5 bases from V and 7 bases from J, leaving 14 bases between. The CDR3 loop is CASSQYSRGGYTF. The CDR3 DNA reads as TGTGCCAGCAGTCAATACAGCAGGGGTGGCTACACCTTC.

The rearrangement uses TRBV19 and TRBJ1-2, with 9 positions matching TRBD1. The junction had 13 bases not matched to a gene; V was cut back by 9 bases and J by 5 bases. The CDR3 is 15 residues long. Per germline, CDR1 LNHDA and CDR2 SQIVND (reference sequence). CDR3 protein: CASQPGQGLLYGYTF. CDR3 sequence (DNA): TGTGCCAGCCAACCGGGACAGGGCCTGTTATATGGCTACACCTTC.

This clonotype occurred many times. The rearrangement uses TRBV4-1 and TRBJ1-5, with D maybe TRBD1 (5 bases). Germline values: CDR1 MGHRA, CDR2 YSYEKL. The CDR3 is made up of 18 amino acids. The V end lost 1 base, the J end lost 0 bases, and 16 bases lay between the germline ends. The CDR3 DNA sequence: TGCGCCAGCAGCCAAGTCCCCTTGAGGGGAACTAGCAATCAGCCCCAGCATTTT. Translated, it gives CASSQVPLRGTSNQPQHF.

This clonotype was seen more than once but under ten times. Germline is not matched at one junction end, which may reflect a read error. This chain joins TRBV11-2 and TRBJ2-2; unclear D gene. This CDR3 contains 13 residues. Looked up from germline, CDR1 is SGHAT and CDR2 is FQNNGV. CDR3 nucleotide sequence: TGTGCCAGCAGCTTAGCGAACCCCGGGGAGCTGTTTTTT. This codes for CASSLANPGELFF.

This clonotype has a count of ten or more. CDR3 sequence: CSGGPQGSYNEQFF. In DNA form, the CDR3 reads TGCAGTGGGGGGCCCCAGGGGTCCTACAATGAGCAGTTCTTC. This chain joins TRBV20-1 and TRBJ2-1; weak D call: TRBD1 (6 bases). There are 14 residues in the CDR3. Trimming removed 7 bases from V and 1 base from J, with 14 bases in between. Germline lookup yields CDR1 DFQATT and CDR2 SNEGSKA (reference sequence).

In its sample, this clonotype was seen a few times. This CDR3 reads CASRYHPQGASEQYF. CDR3 nucleotides: TGTGCCAGCAGGTACCACCCGCAGGGGGCGAGTGAGCAGTACTTC. The chain carries TRBV6-5 and TRBJ2-7, with 8 positions matching TRBD1. The trim removed 6 bases at V and 7 bases at J, leaving 14 bases unmatched. Germline V lookup: CDR1 MNHEY, CDR2 SVGAGI. The CDR3 is 15 amino acids.